The 22 T cell receptor beta chains presented below share a single source sample, sequenced in a study of blood T cell repertoires in COVID-19. The protocol was immunoSEQ multiplex PCR, while the TCRdb copy is restricted to in-frame clones and leaves out a portion. Among roughly 130,000 clones listed, over 80% were seen once. Sequencing was done on a sample of peripheral blood. The receptors here all came from a man aged 30 to 45 with COVID-19, enrolled during active disease.

This clone was seen only once. This sample also contains other DNA sequences that code for the same CDR3. V usage is TRBV11-2 and J usage is TRBJ2-7, with D perhaps matching TRBD1 (5 bases). V lost 5 bases and J lost 6, with 11 bases in between. CDR3 length: 12 residues. Germline CDR1 reads SGHAT; CDR2 reads FQNNGV. The CDR3 region is CASSLQGFEQYF. The CDR3 DNA is TGTGCCAGCAGCCTTCAGGGTTTCGAGCAGTACTTC.

The chain has TRBV27 and TRBJ2-1, with D maybe TRBD2 (5 bases). CDR3 size: 14 residues. Germline V gene data show CDR1 as MNHEY and CDR2 as SMNVEV (reference sequence). V lost 7 bases, J lost 8 bases, and 18 bases lay in between. For the CDR3, the DNA is TGTGCCAGCAAGACCGGGGATCTCACGCATGAGCAGTTCTTC. The encoded protein is CASKTGDLTHEQFF.

This clone was found a few times. This chain links TRBV15 with TRBJ1-4; D is perhaps TRBD1 (5 bases). CDR1 is LNHNV, CDR2 YYDKDF, per germline (reference sequence). V lost 1 base and J lost 5, with 11 bases in between. The CDR3 length is 15 residues. CDR3 nucleotide sequence: TGTGCCACCAGCAGAGTTCAGGGCCAGAATGAAAAACTGTTTTTT. It specifies CATSRVQGQNEKLFF.

The chain recombines TRBV12-3 or TRBV12-4 with TRBJ1-2; 8 bases match TRBD1. The V gene end was trimmed by 3 bases and the J gene end by 7 bases; junction bases not matched to a gene: 4. There are 13 residues in the CDR3. CDR3 bases: TGTGCCAGCAGTTTTCAGGGGGCGGGTGGCTACACCTTC. Its translation is CASSFQGAGGYTF.

This sequence joins TRBV2 and TRBJ2-4, with 9 nucleotides matching TRBD1. Trimming cost V 0 bases and J 9 bases; bases outside gene matches: 6. Germline-derived CDR1 and CDR2 are SNHLY and FYNNEI. The CDR3 spans 15 residues. The CDR3 sequence: CASSEATGGRRIQYF. DNA for the CDR3: TGTGCCAGCAGTGAAGCAACAGGGGGCAGGCGCATTCAGTACTTC.

J is TRBJ2-5 and V is TRBV27; D perhaps matches TRBD1 (6 bases). CDR1 is MNHEY, CDR2 SMNVEV, per germline (reference sequence). Trimming removed 3 bases at V and 3 bases at J, with 8 bases between. This CDR3 comprises 13 residues. In DNA, the CDR3 is TGTGCCAGCAGTTTCAGGGGAAAAGAGACCCAGTACTTC. Translation: CASSFRGKETQYF.

This clone was counted between two and nine times. The gene calls are TRBV5-1 and TRBJ2-7, with 9 bases matching TRBD2. The V and J ends lost 2 bases and 0 bases, in that order; junction bases with no gene match: 0. The CDR3 spans 14 residues. From germline, CDR1 is SGHRS and CDR2 YFSETQ. The DNA of the CDR3 is TGCGCCAGCAGCTTTAGCGGGAGCTCCTACGAGCAGTACTTC. Translated: CASSFSGSSYEQYF.

This chain links TRBV4-2 with TRBJ1-6; D is unresolved. Germline lookup yields CDR1 LGHNA and CDR2 YNFKEQ. The CDR3 consists of 14 residues. V was shortened by 5 bases and J by 6 bases, with 11 bases between the two germline ends. DNA of the CDR3: TGTGCCAGCAGCGGAGGGATGGGTAATTCACCCCTCCACTTT. This sequence encodes CASSGGMGNSPLHF.

V usage is TRBV28 and J usage is TRBJ1-5, with TRBD1 matching over 9 bases. CDR3 size: 15 residues. Losses at the gene ends were 7 bases for V and 4 bases for J; bases not matched to a gene: 8. Germline CDR1 MDHEN, CDR2 SYDVKM. The CDR3 spells CASTPRDRANQPQHF. The CDR3 DNA reads TGTGCCAGCACGCCCCGGGACAGGGCGAATCAGCCCCAGCATTTT. Filled out from reference TRBV28 and TRBJ1-5, the complete variable domain reads DVKVTQSSRYLVKRTGEKVFLECVQDMDHENMFWYRQDPGLGLRLIYFSYDVKMKEKGDIPEGYSVSREKKERFSLILESASTNQTSMYLCASTPRDRANQPQHFGDGTRLSIL.

The V and J genes are TRBV25-1 and TRBJ2-1; 9 bases match TRBD2. This CDR3 is built from 17 residues. CDR1 and CDR2 from the germline V gene are MGHDK and SYGVNS. V was pared by 7 bases and J by 1 base, with 11 bases of the junction left unmatched. CDR3 residues: CASTGLAGGGSYNEQFF. CDR3 nucleotides: TGTGCCAGCACGGGGTTGGCGGGAGGGGGATCCTACAATGAGCAGTTCTTC.

V gene TRBV7-8 combines with J gene TRBJ1-4; D may be TRBD1 (6 bases). With 4 bases removed from V and 0 bases from J, the gap between germline ends came to 9 bases. CDR3 length equals 15 residues. Germline V gene sequence: CDR1 SGHVS, CDR2 FQNEAQ. CDR3 nucleotide sequence: TGTGCCAGCAGCTCTACAGGGACAACTAATGAAAAACTGTTTTTT. Translating it yields CASSSTGTTNEKLFF.

V usage is TRBV3-1 (or the pseudogene TRBV3-2) and J usage is TRBJ2-6; 11 nucleotides align to TRBD2. Germline V lookup: CDR1 LGHDT, CDR2 YNNKEL (reference sequence). There are 19 residues in the CDR3. Trimming took 6 bases from V and 0 from J; bases not matched to a gene: 10. The CDR3 spells CASRQSTGTSGSGANVLTF. CDR3 nucleotides: TGTGCCAGCAGGCAATCAACCGGGACTAGCGGCTCTGGGGCCAACGTCCTGACTTTC.

This sequence joins TRBV7-9 and TRBJ2-7; D may be TRBD2 (5 bases). The V end was cut by 4 bases, the J end by 0 bases, with 13 bases between. This CDR3 contains 15 residues. Germline V gene data show CDR1 as SEHNR and CDR2 as FQNEAQ (reference sequence). CDR3 bases: TGTGCCAGCAGCTCACCAGGACTGAGCTCCTACGAGCAGTACTTC. Residues: CASSSPGLSSYEQYF.

The gene calls are TRBV6-4 and TRBJ2-5, with 9 bases identical to TRBD2. In germline, CDR1 is MRHNA, CDR2 SNTAGT. The CDR3 sequence is 14 residues long. J was trimmed by 2 bases and V by 6 bases; bases with no gene match: 4. For the CDR3, the DNA is TGTGCCAGCAGCCCTAGCGGGACTCAAGAGACCCAGTACTTC. It yields the protein CASSPSGTQETQYF.

This chain links TRBV25-1 with TRBJ2-1; D call uncertain. Germline values: CDR1 MGHDK, CDR2 SYGVNS. The CDR3 has 12 residues. The V end lost 4 bases, the J end lost 5 bases, and 6 bases lay between the germline ends. The CDR3 bases are TGTGCCAGCAGTGTGGGCGACAATGAGCAGTTCTTC. It specifies CASSVGDNEQFF. The whole variable domain, remainder taken from reference TRBV25-1 and TRBJ2-1, is EADIYQTPRYLVIGTGKKITLECSQTMGHDKMYWYQQDPGMELHLIHYSYGVNSTEKGDLSSESTVSRIRTEHFPLTLESARPSHTSQYLCASSVGDNEQFFGPGTRLTVL.

The chain joins TRBV7-2 to TRBJ2-3; no reliable D call. Germline CDR1 and CDR2: SGHTA and FQGNSA. V gave up 5 bases and J gave up 3 bases, with 15 bases separating them. The CDR3 runs 15 residues. The CDR3 sequence: CASSMGQPGTDTQYF. The CDR3 nucleotides are TGTGCCAGCAGCATGGGCCAACCAGGTACAGATACGCAGTATTTT.

The chain carries TRBV19 and TRBJ1-2; D unclear. The V gene's germline CDR1 is LNHDA and CDR2 SQIVND (reference sequence). This CDR3 region has 12 residues. Trimming removed 1 base at V and 2 bases at J, with 2 bases between. DNA for the CDR3: TGTGCCAGTAGTATAGTAAACTATGGCTACACCTTC. It translates to CASSIVNYGYTF. The full variable domain, rest sourced from reference TRBV19 and TRBJ1-2, is DGGITQSPKYLFRKEGQNVTLSCEQNLNHDAMYWYRQDPGQGLRLIYYSQIVNDFQKGDIAEGYSVSREKKESFPLTVTSAQKNPTAFYLCASSIVNYGYTFGSGTRLTVV.

The CDR3 is CASSLDSRRTGELFF. CDR3 nucleotides: TGTGCCAGCAGCTTGGACAGTCGTCGCACCGGGGAGCTGTTTTTT. This sequence joins TRBV5-4 and TRBJ2-2, with unresolved D. CDR1 SGHNT and CDR2 YYREEE come from the germline V gene (reference sequence). The CDR3 loop spans 15 amino acids. The V end lost 0 bases, the J end lost 4 bases, and 10 bases lay between the germline ends.

The chain links TRBV24-1 to TRBJ1-5; D gene uncertain. The germline CDR1 and CDR2 sequences are KGHDR and SFDVKD. This CDR3 contains 14 residues. V shed 4 bases and J shed 6 bases, with 12 bases lying between them. The CDR3 nucleotides are TGTGCCACCAGTGAATTCGGTCTGATTCAGCCCCAGCATTTT. It translates to CATSEFGLIQPQHF.

The chain recombines TRBV6-5 with TRBJ2-7; D ambiguous. This CDR3 spans 12 amino acids. Germline V gene data show CDR1 as MNHEY and CDR2 as SVGAGI. Trimming stripped 8 bases from V and 3 bases from J, with 11 bases between. The CDR3 nucleotides read TGTGCCAGCTCCCCCCAGAACTACGAGCAGTACTTC. Its protein is CASSPQNYEQYF.

The chain combines TRBV5-5 with TRBJ1-2; no reliable D call. The V end lost 0 bases, the J end lost 0 bases, and 9 bases lay between the germline ends. Per the germline V gene, CDR1 is SGHKS and CDR2 is YYEKEE (reference sequence). The length of the CDR3 is 15 residues. The CDR3 spells CASSLAASTNYGYTF. CDR3 nucleotide sequence: TGTGCCAGCAGCTTGGCCGCCAGTACTAACTATGGCTACACCTTC.

CDR3 loop: CASSGTGSGYTF. The CDR3 DNA follows: TGTGCCAGCAGCGGAACAGGGAGTGGCTACACCTTC. The rearrangement joins TRBV28 to TRBJ1-2; D is possibly TRBD1 (6 bases). Trimming removed 6 bases at V and 7 bases at J, with 12 bases between. Germline CDR1 and CDR2: MDHEN and SYDVKM. There are 12 residues in the CDR3.